Below are 14 T cell receptor beta chains sequenced from a single sample in a study of memory CD8 T cells in hepatitis C reinfection. Documented time point: late/post reinfection, 12 to 24 weeks after detection. TCR sequencing was done directly ex vivo on sorted cells, without expansion in vitro. TCRdb's table, derived via immunoSEQ multiplex PCR, lists solely in-frame clones and lacks some. The sample consists of about 50,000 clones, roughly 87% of them appearing once. Sequencing used naive CD8+ T cells sorted from blood. All receptors derive from a young man with hepatitis C virus infection.

V usage is TRBV2 and J usage is TRBJ2-7, with D hard to call. Per the germline V gene, CDR1 is SNHLY and CDR2 is FYNNEI. V dropped 2 bases and J dropped 0 bases, with 11 bases sitting between them. The CDR3 sequence is 15 residues long. CDR3 in amino acids: CASSELTGYSYEQYF. The CDR3, as DNA: TGTGCCAGCAGTGAACTTACCGGTTACTCCTACGAGCAGTACTTC.

The chain is built from TRBV4-1 and TRBJ1-5, with unresolved D. The CDR3 has 19 amino acids. Germline V CDR1 and CDR2: MGHRA, YSYEKL. V was clipped by 0 bases and J by 2 bases, with 20 bases between them. The CDR3 DNA reads TGCGCCAGCAGCCAAGATGGGTCGGGGTCGGCAATCGGCAATCAGCCCCAGCATTTT. It translates to CASSQDGSGSAIGNQPQHF.

The chain employs TRBV5-6 and TRBJ1-6; 7 positions match TRBD1. This CDR3 is 16 amino acids long. Germline CDR1 is SGHDT and CDR2 is YYEEEE. With V trimmed by 0 bases and J by 5 bases, 5 bases remained unmatched. The chain's CDR3 is CASSLEGGLNNSPLHF. The CDR3 DNA reads TGTGCCAGCAGCTTGGAAGGGGGCCTGAATAATTCACCCCTCCACTTT. The complete variable domain, with remaining parts taken from reference TRBV5-6 and TRBJ1-6, reads DAGVTQSPTHLIKTRGQQVTLRCSPKSGHDTVSWYQQALGQGPQFIFQYYEEEERQRGNFPDRFSGHQFPNYSSELNVNALLLGDSALYLCASSLEGGLNNSPLHFGNGTRLTVT.

CDR3 in amino acids: CASSIGQGPIYNSPLHF. The CDR3 coding sequence is TGTGCCAGCAGCATCGGACAGGGGCCTATCTATAATTCACCCCTCCACTTT. The chain employs TRBV5-4 and TRBJ1-6, with 9 bases lining up with TRBD1. There are 17 residues in the CDR3. Germline CDR1 and CDR2: SGHNT and YYREEE (reference sequence). V shed 4 bases, J shed 3 bases, and the junction held 8 bases outside the gene matches.

This clone has more than one count but fewer than ten. The chain is built from TRBV9 and TRBJ2-1, with 8 bases lining up with TRBD2. Germline V lookup: CDR1 SGDLS, CDR2 YYNGEE. V was pared by 0 bases and J by 0 bases, with 5 bases of the junction left unmatched. CDR3 size: 17 residues. CDR3 protein: CASSVEASGSSYNEQFF. As DNA, the CDR3 is TGTGCCAGCAGCGTAGAGGCCAGCGGGAGCTCCTACAATGAGCAGTTCTTC.

The rearrangement uses TRBV9 and TRBJ2-3; a weak D match, TRBD1 (5 bases). Between the trimmed V and J ends, which lost 0 bases and 4 bases, there was a span of 12 bases. This CDR3 contains 15 residues. Germline loops: CDR1 SGDLS, CDR2 YYNGEE. CDR3 nucleotides: TGTGCCAGCAGCGTAGACGGAAGGGGCGCAGATACGCAGTATTTT. Encoded protein: CASSVDGRGADTQYF. Supplemented by reference TRBV9 and TRBJ2-3, the full variable domain reads DSGVTQTPKHLITATGQRVTLRCSPRSGDLSVYWYQQSLDQGLQFLIQYYNGEERAKGNILERFSAQQFPDLHSELNLSSLELGDSALYFCASSVDGRGADTQYFGPGTRLTVL.

The rearrangement joins TRBV7-9 to TRBJ2-5; D unclear. Germline CDR1 and CDR2: SEHNR and FQNEAQ (reference sequence). The CDR3 spans 14 residues. V gave up 3 bases and J gave up 2 bases, with 10 bases separating them. The CDR3 DNA is TGTGCCAGCAGCTTTTCTTTACAGCAAGAGACCCAGTACTTC. Translation gives CASSFSLQQETQYF. Supplemented by reference TRBV7-9 and TRBJ2-5, the full variable domain reads DTGVSQNPRHKITKRGQNVTFRCDPISEHNRLYWYRQTLGQGPEFLTYFQNEAQLEKSRLLSDRFSAERPKGSFSTLEIQRTEQGDSAMYLCASSFSLQQETQYFGPGTRLLVL.

The chain uses TRBV1 and TRBJ2-7; the D call in the table, TRBD2, was not verified against the DNA. TRBV1 is annotated as a pseudogene. The CDR3 is 14 residues long. The DNA for the CDR3 is TGCACCAGCAGCCGTCCCAGCGGAACCTACGAGCAGTACTTC. Translated: CTSSRPSGTYEQYF.

V gene TRBV7-9 combines with J gene TRBJ2-3; no firm D call. The germline V gene encodes CDR1 SEHNR and CDR2 FQNEAQ (reference sequence). The ends were cut back, 4 bases at V and 7 bases at J, with 12 bases in the middle. This CDR3 spans 13 amino acids. The CDR3 DNA reads TGTGCCAGCAGCTCTATGTCCCACTATACGCAGTATTTT. This encodes CASSSMSHYTQYF. The full variable domain, completed using reference TRBV7-9 and TRBJ2-3, is DTGVSQNPRHKITKRGQNVTFRCDPISEHNRLYWYRQTLGQGPEFLTYFQNEAQLEKSRLLSDRFSAERPKGSFSTLEIQRTEQGDSAMYLCASSSMSHYTQYFGPGTRLTVL.

The count of this clone is one. The chain carries TRBV18 and TRBJ2-3; tentative D call: TRBD2 (5 bases). CDR1 and CDR2 from the germline V gene are KGHSH and LQKENI. Trimming took off 0 bases at V and 2 bases at J, with 15 bases between the two ends. The CDR3 runs 17 residues. DNA for the CDR3: TGTGCCAGCTCACCACCGGCTAGCCTGGGTCCCACAGATACGCAGTATTTT. Protein: CASSPPASLGPTDTQYF. The complete variable domain, with remaining parts taken from reference TRBV18 and TRBJ2-3, reads NAGVMQNPRHLVRRRGQEARLRCSPMKGHSHVYWYRQLPEEGLKFMVYLQKENIIDESGMPKERFSAEFPKEGPSILRIQQVVRGDSAAYFCASSPPASLGPTDTQYFGPGTRLTVL.

This clone was recorded only once. Relative to the germline gene, one junction end is altered; a read error may explain this. This sequence joins TRBV4-2 and TRBJ2-3, with TRBD2 matching 11 bases. The CDR3 spans 23 residues. Germline lookup yields CDR1 LGHNA and CDR2 YNFKEQ. DNA of the CDR3: TGTGCCAGCAGCCCAAGATGGGTCTGGGCTAGCGGGAGGAGGGTAGAGGGCACAGATGCGCAGTATTTT. This sequence encodes CASSPRWVWASGRRVEGTDAQYF.

The rearrangement uses TRBV29-1 and TRBJ2-5; D gene ambiguous. Looked up from germline, CDR1 is SQVTM and CDR2 is ANQGSEA. The germline V and J ends were trimmed by 2 bases and 5 bases, with 9 bases remaining between them. The CDR3 runs 12 residues. CDR3 region: CSVEIGLETQYF. The CDR3 DNA follows: TGCAGCGTTGAAATCGGGTTGGAGACCCAGTACTTC. Combining the CDR3 with reference TRBV29-1 and TRBJ2-5 gives the whole variable domain SAVISQKPSRDICQRGTSLTIQCQVDSQVTMMFWYRQQPGQSLTLIATANQGSEATYESGFVIDKFPISRPNLTFSTLTVSNMSPEDSSIYLCSVEIGLETQYFGPGTRLLVL.

The chain uses TRBV28 and TRBJ1-1; possible D gene TRBD1, 5 bases. From germline, CDR1 is MDHEN and CDR2 SYDVKM. V was shortened by 3 bases and J by 8 bases, with 13 bases between the two germline ends. This CDR3 is 13 amino acids long. The CDR3 sequence: CASSFRRGAEAFF. Here the CDR3 DNA reads TGTGCCAGCAGTTTCAGGAGGGGCGCCGAAGCTTTCTTT.

The J gene is TRBJ1-1, the V gene TRBV27; perhaps TRBD1 as D (5 bases). Looked up from germline, CDR1 is MNHEY and CDR2 is SMNVEV (reference sequence). The CDR3 consists of 15 residues. V was cut by 6 bases and J by 0 bases, with 14 bases left in between. The chain's CDR3 is CASRGPSGMNTEAFF. For the CDR3, the DNA is TGTGCCAGCAGAGGCCCATCAGGGATGAACACTGAAGCTTTCTTT.